This is a list of T cell receptor beta chains from one sample in a study of blood T cell repertoires in COVID-19. The assay was immunoSEQ multiplex PCR, and TCRdb's table has in-frame clones only and misses some. The sample lists some 290,000 clones; around 90% were seen once. The specimen sequenced was peripheral blood. These receptors all come from a woman aged 45-65 years who had recovered from COVID-19. Both conserved end residues are part of each CDR3. A D gene is named only where the DNA matches it firmly. Where a row states a size, it is once, few, many or the class of an expanded clone; other rows omit it.

>-|TRBV12-3/TRBV12-4|12|TRBJ1-1|TRBD1
CASSLARGRAFF
TGTGCCAGCAGTTTAGCCAGGGGGCGAGCTTTCTTT
>-|TRBV19|16|TRBJ2-3|-
CATRERGRGGTDTQYF
TGTGCCACCAGAGAAAGGGGGCGGGGGGGCACAGATACGCAGTATTTT
>-|TRBV18|14|TRBJ2-3|-
CASSPLGHPDTQYF
TGTGCCAGCTCACCCCTGGGCCATCCAGATACGCAGTATTTT
>-|TRBV6-6|15|TRBJ1-1|TRBD1
CASSTLDRGSTEAFF
TGTGCCAGCAGCACCTTGGACAGGGGCTCCACTGAAGCTTTCTTT
>-|TRBV5-6|17|TRBJ1-6|TRBD1
CASSLSGQGIYNSPLHF
TGTGCCAGCAGCTTGAGCGGACAGGGGATTTATAATTCACCCCTCCACTTT
>-|TRBV19|15|TRBJ1-5|TRBD1
CASSIGTGYSQPQHF
TGTGCCAGTAGTATCGGGACAGGGTACAGTCAGCCCCAGCATTTT
>-|TRBV7-7|13|TRBJ2-1|-
CASSMSSYNEQFF
TGTGCTAGCAGCATGAGCTCCTACAATGAGCAGTTCTTC
>-|TRBV28|16|TRBJ2-7|-
CASEGAGHLKRYEQYF
TGTGCCAGCGAAGGAGCCGGACACCTAAAACGATACGAGCAGTACTTC
>-|TRBV2|17|TRBJ1-6|-
CASSEAPGAGMNSPLHF
TGTGCCAGCAGTGAAGCGCCAGGGGCAGGCATGAATTCACCCCTCCACTTT
>few|TRBV6-4|15|TRBJ2-1|TRBD2
CASSDSSGGANEQFF
TGTGCCAGCAGTGACTCTAGCGGGGGGGCCAATGAGCAGTTCTTC
>-|TRBV5-6|14|TRBJ1-2|-
CASSPPAGLYGYTF
TGTGCCAGCAGCCCCCCGGCAGGGCTCTATGGCTACACCTTC
>once|TRBV9|13|TRBJ1-1|TRBD1
CASSDRGNTEAFF
TGTGCCAGCAGCGACAGGGGTAACACTGAAGCTTTCTTT
>-|TRBV19|13|TRBJ1-5|-
CASSIVDGQPQHF
TGTGCCAGTAGTATAGTCGACGGGCAGCCCCAGCATTTT
>few|TRBV27|14|TRBJ1-6|TRBD1
CASILQGADSPLHF
TGTGCCAGCATCCTACAGGGGGCGGATTCACCCCTCCACTTT
>-|TRBV12-3/TRBV12-4|13|TRBJ1-2|TRBD1
CASSFAGGYGYTF
TGTGCCAGCAGTTTCGCAGGGGGCTATGGCTACACCTTC
>-|TRBV28|15|TRBJ1-5|TRBD1
CASTLRGGGNQPQHF
TGTGCCAGCACTTTACGAGGGGGCGGCAATCAGCCCCAGCATTTT
>-|TRBV12-3/TRBV12-4|12|TRBJ2-1|-
CASSLERNEQFF
TGTGCCAGCAGTTTAGAGCGCAATGAGCAGTTCTTC
>-|TRBV6-5|15|TRBJ1-2|-
CASSNGLQTIYGYTF
TGTGCCAGCAGTAACGGGTTGCAGACGATCTATGGCTACACCTTC
>-|TRBV4-1|13|TRBJ2-5|-
CASSQPGDETQYF
TGCGCCAGCAGCCAACCAGGGGACGAGACCCAGTACTTC
>-|TRBV30|14|TRBJ1-2|-
CAWADIGTGYGYTF
TGTGCCTGGGCCGACATTGGAACAGGCTATGGCTACACCTTC
>-|TRBV5-4|15|TRBJ2-5|TRBD2
CASSLEPAGVETQYF
TGTGCCAGCAGCTTGGAGCCAGCGGGGGTAGAGACCCAGTACTTC
>-|TRBV5-1|13|TRBJ1-2|TRBD1
CASSATTGFGYTF
TGCGCCAGCAGCGCAACGACAGGGTTTGGCTACACCTTC
>-|TRBV18|14|TRBJ1-3|-
CASSPRGTGNTIYF
TGTGCCAGCTCACCACGGGGCACGGGAAACACCATATATTTT
>-|TRBV9|14|TRBJ1-1|-
CASSVGEGGAEAFF
TGTGCCAGCAGCGTAGGCGAGGGGGGGGCTGAAGCTTTCTTT
>-|TRBV6-2/TRBV6-3|15|TRBJ2-4|-
CASSSRGSWTAIQYF
TGTGCCAGCAGTTCAAGGGGCTCTTGGACAGCCATTCAGTACTTC
>-|TRBV7-8|16|TRBJ2-3|TRBD1
CASRSKGANPPDTQYF
TGTGCCAGCAGATCAAAGGGGGCTAACCCGCCAGATACGCAGTATTTT
>-|TRBV4-2|14|TRBJ1-2|-
CASSQGGSNYGYTF
TGTGCCAGCAGCCAAGGGGGCTCTAACTATGGCTACACCTTC
>-|TRBV18|16|TRBJ1-2|TRBD1
CASSRAPGGEYYGYTF
TGTGCCAGCTCACGTGCCCCAGGGGGCGAGTACTATGGCTACACCTTC
>-|TRBV3-1/TRBV3-2|14|TRBJ1-2|-
CASSQENSGHGYTF
TGTGCCAGCAGCCAAGAGAACAGCGGGCATGGCTACACCTTC
>-|TRBV29-1|11|TRBJ1-4|-
CSVGAREKLFF
TGCAGCGTTGGGGCACGAGAAAAACTGTTTTTT
>-|TRBV5-8|15|TRBJ1-1|TRBD1
CATCPGTGPNTEAFF
TGTGCCACCTGTCCCGGGACAGGGCCGAACACTGAAGCTTTCTTT
>-|TRBV27|17|TRBJ2-1|TRBD2
CASSSPSGLAGRNEQFF
TGTGCCAGCAGTTCCCCATCGGGACTAGCGGGTCGTAATGAGCAGTTCTTC
>-|TRBV20-1|14|TRBJ2-3|TRBD2
CSASGAGGPDTQYF
TGCAGTGCTAGTGGCGCGGGAGGGCCAGATACGCAGTATTTT
>-|TRBV7-2|19|TRBJ2-3|TRBD1
CASSPYHKSPGTGVDTQYF
TGTGCCAGCAGCCCTTACCACAAAAGCCCCGGGACAGGGGTAGATACGCAGTATTTT
>-|TRBV4-3|15|TRBJ1-4|-
CASSREEATNEKLFF
TGCGCCAGCAGCCGAGAAGAGGCAACTAATGAAAAACTGTTTTTT
>-|TRBV25-1|15|TRBJ2-3|TRBD1
CASSITGGETDTQYF
TGTGCCAGCAGTATTACAGGGGGCGAAACAGATACGCAGTATTTT